The rows below give T cell receptor beta chains drawn from one sample of a study of shared clonotypes between healthy human individuals. The table came from immunoSEQ multiplex PCR; TCRdb's copy has only in-frame clones and leaves some out. This table has 2 million to 2.5 million clones, approximately 96% appearing once. The source material was naive CD4+ T cells sorted from blood. The receptor set was obtained from a man aged 18 to 30 in good health. Both conserved end residues are part of each CDR3. The order of the fields is D gene, J gene, V gene, clone size, CDR3 protein, CDR3 DNA. A D gene is named only where the DNA matches it firmly. Rows may omit the clone size; those that give it use once, few, many or a size class.

D: NA; J: TRBJ1-2; V: TRBV6-1; size: NA; CDR3: CASSVGGPGYTF; DNA: TGTGCCAGCAGTGTTGGGGGGCCTGGCTACACCTTC
D: NA; J: TRBJ1-2; V: TRBV28; size: NA; CDR3: CASSLLGAGTYGYTF; DNA: TGTGCCAGCAGTTTACTTGGTGCAGGGACCTATGGCTACACCTTC
D: NA; J: TRBJ2-7; V: TRBV18; size: NA; CDR3: CASSPGERAGEQYF; DNA: TGTGCCAGCTCACCTGGGGAGAGGGCTGGCGAGCAGTACTTC
D: TRBD2; J: TRBJ2-3; V: TRBV7-2; size: NA; CDR3: CASSLASSGRGTQYF; DNA: TGTGCCAGCAGCTTAGCAAGTAGCGGGAGAGGGACGCAGTATTTT
D: NA; J: TRBJ1-2; V: TRBV19; size: NA; CDR3: CASSIEAGYGYTF; DNA: TGTGCCAGTAGTATAGAGGCAGGGTACGGCTACACCTTC
D: NA; J: TRBJ2-1; V: TRBV6-5; size: NA; CDR3: CASKKGGEQFF; DNA: TGTGCCAGCAAAAAAGGTGGTGAGCAGTTCTTC
D: NA; J: TRBJ2-1; V: TRBV5-4; size: NA; CDR3: CASSFVGGVSYNEQFF; DNA: TGTGCCAGCAGTTTCGTGGGCGGAGTTTCCTACAATGAGCAGTTCTTC
D: TRBD2; J: TRBJ2-3; V: TRBV12-5; size: NA; CDR3: CASGWSRLAGGTDTQYF; DNA: TGTGCTAGTGGTTGGTCCAGACTAGCGGGGGGCACAGATACGCAGTATTTT
D: NA; J: TRBJ1-2; V: TRBV5-4; size: once; CDR3: CASSLGSSNYGYTF; DNA: TGTGCCAGCAGCCTCGGTTCAAGTAACTATGGCTACACCTTC
D: NA; J: TRBJ1-4; V: TRBV2; size: NA; CDR3: CASSPQGEKLFF; DNA: TGTGCCAGCAGTCCTCAGGGTGAAAAACTGTTTTTT
D: TRBD1; J: TRBJ2-2; V: TRBV7-9; size: NA; CDR3: CASRVPGQGPIITGELFF; DNA: TGTGCCAGCAGGGTCCCGGGACAGGGTCCAATTATCACCGGGGAGCTGTTTTTT
D: NA; J: TRBJ1-1; V: TRBV15; size: NA; CDR3: CATSRDLTNTEAFF; DNA: TGTGCCACCAGCAGAGATCTAACGAACACTGAAGCTTTCTTT
D: NA; J: TRBJ1-2; V: TRBV7-9; size: NA; CDR3: CASSFRDGYGYTF; DNA: TGTGCCAGCAGCTTTCGGGACGGCTATGGCTACACCTTC
D: TRBD1; J: TRBJ1-5; V: TRBV19; size: NA; CDR3: CASSSKPGQPNQPQHF; DNA: TGTGCCAGTAGTTCCAAGCCGGGACAGCCTAATCAGCCCCAGCATTTT
D: NA; J: TRBJ2-3; V: TRBV30; size: once; CDR3: CAWSLRADTQYF; DNA: TGTGCCTGGAGTCTCCGGGCAGATACGCAGTATTTT
D: TRBD1; J: TRBJ1-5; V: TRBV19; size: NA; CDR3: CASRGQEGFGPQHF; DNA: TGTGCCAGTCGCGGACAGGAGGGGTTTGGGCCCCAGCATTTT
D: NA; J: TRBJ2-7; V: TRBV5-5; size: NA; CDR3: CASSLSGDRTYEQYF; DNA: TGTGCCAGCAGCTTATCAGGGGATCGGACCTACGAGCAGTACTTC
D: NA; J: TRBJ1-4; V: TRBV19; size: NA; CDR3: CASSSRTDEKLFF; DNA: TGTGCCAGTAGTTCCCGGACCGATGAAAAACTGTTTTTT
D: TRBD2; J: TRBJ2-5; V: TRBV11-2; size: NA; CDR3: CASPNKLAGGGETQYF; DNA: TGTGCCAGCCCTAATAAGCTAGCGGGGGGCGGGGAGACCCAGTACTTC
D: NA; J: TRBJ2-7; V: TRBV25-1; size: NA; CDR3: CASSLGRNSYEQYF; DNA: TGTGCCAGCAGTCTTGGGAGGAACTCCTACGAGCAGTACTTC
D: TRBD1; J: TRBJ1-1; V: TRBV18; size: NA; CDR3: CASSPPGTGNTEAFF; DNA: TGTGCCAGCTCACCCCCTGGGACAGGGAACACTGAAGCTTTCTTT
D: TRBD1; J: TRBJ1-4; V: TRBV5-5; size: NA; CDR3: CASSLPDRDYEKLFF; DNA: TGTGCCAGCAGCTTACCCGACAGGGATTATGAAAAACTGTTTTTT
D: NA; J: TRBJ2-3; V: TRBV14; size: NA; CDR3: CASSQDLGARTDTQYF; DNA: TGTGCCAGCAGCCAAGATCTAGGGGCACGCACAGATACGCAGTATTTT
D: NA; J: TRBJ1-5; V: TRBV18; size: once; CDR3: CASSSRRSDSNQPQHF; DNA: TGTGCCAGCTCCTCGAGGAGGTCAGATAGCAATCAGCCCCAGCATTTT
D: NA; J: TRBJ1-2; V: TRBV12-2; size: NA; CDR3: CASRLIGLSPDSGYGYTF; DNA: TGTGCAAGTCGCTTGATAGGTCTCTCTCCGGACAGTGGCTATGGCTACACCTTC
D: NA; J: TRBJ2-6; V: TRBV29-1; size: NA; CDR3: CSVVDRRNVLTF; DNA: TGCAGCGTTGTTGACAGGCGCAACGTCCTGACTTTC
D: TRBD2; J: TRBJ2-3; V: TRBV10-3; size: NA; CDR3: CAISIRRGATTDTQYF; DNA: TGTGCCATCAGTATTCGGCGGGGGGCCACCACAGATACGCAGTATTTT
D: NA; J: TRBJ1-6; V: TRBV7-2; size: NA; CDR3: CASSRQRNNSPLHF; DNA: TGTGCCAGCAGCCGACAGCGGAATAATTCACCCCTCCACTTT
D: NA; J: TRBJ2-7; V: TRBV10-2; size: NA; CDR3: CASSDAGIHEQYF; DNA: TGCGCCAGCAGCGACGCTGGGATCCACGAGCAGTACTTC
D: TRBD1; J: TRBJ1-5; V: TRBV6-1; size: NA; CDR3: CASSEVLSRGYFQPQHF; DNA: TGTGCCAGCAGTGAAGTCCTGTCCAGGGGGTATTTTCAGCCCCAGCATTTT